The 14 T cell receptor beta chains presented below share a single source sample, sequenced in a study of read filtering for tumor transcriptome and immune sequencing. Molecular barcoded adaptors covering alpha/delta and beta/gamma chains were used on 400 to 450 ng RNA. TCRdb analysed the reads with MiXCR anew, one entry per CDR3 protein. The sample shows about 86,000 distinct CDR3 sequences, about 12% of them seen only once. The source material was a population of CD138-negative cells sorted from bone marrow. The receptors were gathered from a donor aged 40 or older with multiple myeloma.

The sample holds many counts of this clonotype. The rearrangement uses TRBV7-2 and TRBJ1-2; D may be TRBD1 (6 bases). V dropped 7 bases and J dropped 4 bases, with 22 bases sitting between them. Germline assignment: CDR1 SGHTA and CDR2 FQGNSA. This CDR3 is built from 16 residues. The CDR3 is CASTPGGGPGGYGYTF. For the CDR3, the DNA is TGTGCCAGCACCCCCGGTGGGGGGCCGGGCGGCTATGGCTACACCTTC.

This clonotype was seen repeatedly, ten times or more. The CDR3 DNA is TGCGCCAGCAGCTTGGACCGGACAGGGGTTGGAAACACCATATATTTT. Residues: CASSLDRTGVGNTIYF. This chain uses TRBV5-1 with TRBJ1-3, with 9 bases lining up with TRBD1. The CDR3 runs 16 residues. Germline V gene data show CDR1 as SGHRS and CDR2 as YFSETQ. The J segment lost 3 bases and the V segment lost 0 bases, leaving 4 bases of the junction unmatched.

This clonotype was seen repeatedly, ten times or more. The chain links TRBV19 to TRBJ2-2; no definite D call. This CDR3 region has 15 residues. Trimming took off 3 bases at V and 9 bases at J, with 17 bases between the two ends. The germline V gene encodes CDR1 LNHDA and CDR2 SQIVND (reference sequence). CDR3 sequence: CASSMNPRLNRELFF. DNA for the CDR3: TGTGCCAGTAGTATGAATCCCCGACTTAACCGGGAGCTGTTTTTT.

This clonotype was counted at least ten times. This chain joins TRBV24-1 and TRBJ2-1; D possibly corresponds to TRBD2 (7 bases). CDR1 is KGHDR and CDR2 is SFDVKD in the germline V gene. V was cut by 7 bases and J by 3 bases, with 18 bases left in between. CDR3 length: 16 residues. The CDR3 nucleotides read TGTGCCACCAGCCCGGGGGGCGGGAGTGACTACAATGAGCAGTTCTTC. This sequence encodes CATSPGGGSDYNEQFF.

This clonotype was counted ten times or more. An end of the junction differs from the germline gene, which may be a read error. The gene calls are TRBV12-3 or TRBV12-4 and TRBJ2-1; 9 nucleotides match TRBD2. This CDR3 is built from 13 residues. The CDR3 reads CASSFLAGVVLSF. CDR3 DNA: TGTGCCAGCAGTTTCTTAGCGGGAGTGGTCCTCAGCTTC.

In this sample, this clonotype turned up many times. J is TRBJ2-2 and V is TRBV6-4; the D gene is possibly TRBD1 (5 bases). V was shortened by 3 bases and J by 1 base, with 6 bases between the two germline ends. The CDR3 is 14 amino acids. Germline CDR1 MRHNA, CDR2 SNTAGT. CDR3 residues: CASSEQGNTGELFF. The CDR3 DNA reads as TGTGCCAGCAGTGAGCAGGGGAACACCGGGGAGCTGTTTTTT.

This clonotype was recorded many times. The genes are TRBV19 and TRBJ2-2, with D perhaps TRBD2 (5 bases). The germline gives CDR1 LNHDA, CDR2 SQIVND (reference sequence). V lost 7 bases, J lost 4 bases, and 16 bases lay in between. The CDR3 is 15 residues long. CDR3 protein: CASIPRSRGTGELFF. As DNA, the CDR3 is TGTGCCAGTATACCACGAAGCCGGGGCACCGGGGAGCTGTTTTTT. Complete variable domain (other parts from reference TRBV19 and TRBJ2-2): DGGITQSPKYLFRKEGQNVTLSCEQNLNHDAMYWYRQDPGQGLRLIYYSQIVNDFQKGDIAEGYSVSREKKESFPLTVTSAQKNPTAFYLCASIPRSRGTGELFFGEGSRLTVL.

Ten or more counts support this clonotype. The rearrangement links TRBV5-1 to TRBJ2-5; 11 bases agree with TRBD2. The CDR3 totals 14 residues. Germline loops: CDR1 SGHRS, CDR2 YFSETQ. V lost 7 bases and J lost 5; bases outside the gene matches: 7. The CDR3 is CASALAGAEETQYF. The CDR3 region has the DNA TGCGCCAGCGCACTAGCGGGAGCCGAGGAGACCCAGTACTTC.

This clonotype was counted once. This sequence is one base from a far larger clone and is likely a read error. The V gene is TRBV6-2 or TRBV6-3, the J gene TRBJ1-5; D gene unclear. Germline V lookup: CDR1 MNHEY, CDR2 SVGEGT. CDR3 size: 16 residues. Trimming removed 8 bases from V and 0 bases from J, with 17 bases in between. The CDR3 bases are TGTGCCAGCGGTAGTACCTTTACGCATAGCAATCAGCCCCAGCATTTT. Its protein product is CASGSTFTHSNQPQHF.

Ten or more counts support this clonotype. The chain carries TRBV5-1 and TRBJ2-1, with D maybe TRBD2 (6 bases). V was clipped by 0 bases and J by 3 bases, with 10 bases between them. Germline-derived CDR1 and CDR2 are SGHRS and YFSETQ. This CDR3 is 15 amino acids long. The CDR3 is CASSLAAGNYNEQFF. Here the CDR3 DNA reads TGCGCCAGCAGCTTGGCTGCGGGAAACTACAATGAGCAGTTCTTC.

About this clonotype itself: A single base separates this from a much larger clone, so it may be a read error. The chain carries TRBV7-2 and TRBJ1-1; 7 bases are a match to TRBD1. From germline, CDR1 is SGHTA and CDR2 FQGNSA. CDR3 length: 14 amino acids. The CDR3 is CACSLGDRNTEAFF. In DNA, the CDR3 is TGTGCCTGCAGCTTAGGGGACAGAAACACTGAAGCTTTCTTT.

This clonotype showed up just a few times. One end of the junction fails to match germline, which may point to a read error. The chain has TRBV20-1 and TRBJ2-3; D might be TRBD2 (5 bases). The CDR3 sequence is 13 residues long. Germline V gene sequence: CDR1 DFQATT, CDR2 SNEGSKA (reference sequence). CDR3 sequence reads: CSAEGLGTDTRYF. The CDR3 bases are TGCAGTGCCGAGGGCCTGGGCACAGATACGCGGTATTTT.

This clonotype was counted many times. The V call is TRBV28, the J call TRBJ2-6; D might be TRBD1 or TRBD2, each matching 5 bases. Germline-derived CDR1 and CDR2 are MDHEN and SYDVKM. The CDR3 runs 18 residues. Trimming took off 5 bases at V and 2 bases at J, with 19 bases between the two ends. The CDR3 reads CASSPRGRVHAGANVLTF. In nucleotides, the CDR3 is TGTGCCAGCAGTCCCCGGGGCAGGGTACATGCTGGGGCCAACGTCCTGACTTTC.

This clonotype was seen repeatedly, ten times or more. One end of the junction fails to match germline, which may point to a read error. This chain connects TRBV6-2 or TRBV6-3 to TRBJ1-4; tentatively, D is TRBD1 (5 bases). There are 15 residues in the CDR3. CDR1 is MNHEY, CDR2 SVGEGT, per germline. This chain's CDR3 is CASSDSQVTGEKLFF. The CDR3 coding sequence is TGTGCCAGCAGTGACTCACAGGTTACCGGCGAAAAACTGTTTTTT.